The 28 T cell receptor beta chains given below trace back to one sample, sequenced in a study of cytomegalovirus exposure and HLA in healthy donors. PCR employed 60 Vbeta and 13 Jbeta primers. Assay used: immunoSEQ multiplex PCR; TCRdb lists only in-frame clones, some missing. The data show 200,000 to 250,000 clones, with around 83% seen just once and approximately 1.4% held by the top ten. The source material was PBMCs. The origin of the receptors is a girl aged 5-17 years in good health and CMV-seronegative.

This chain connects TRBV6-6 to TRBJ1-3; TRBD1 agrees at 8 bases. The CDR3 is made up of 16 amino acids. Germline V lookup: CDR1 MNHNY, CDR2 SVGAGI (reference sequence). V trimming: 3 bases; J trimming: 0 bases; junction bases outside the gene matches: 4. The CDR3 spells CASSYTGGSSGNTIYF. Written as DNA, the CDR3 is TGTGCCAGCAGTTATACAGGGGGGAGCTCTGGAAACACCATATATTTT.

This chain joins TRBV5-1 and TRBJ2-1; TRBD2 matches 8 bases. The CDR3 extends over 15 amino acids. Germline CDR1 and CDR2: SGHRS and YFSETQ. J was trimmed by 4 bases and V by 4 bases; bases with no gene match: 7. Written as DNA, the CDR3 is TGCGCCAGCAGCGTCTTAGCGGGATTATACAATGAGCAGTTCTTC. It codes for CASSVLAGLYNEQFF.

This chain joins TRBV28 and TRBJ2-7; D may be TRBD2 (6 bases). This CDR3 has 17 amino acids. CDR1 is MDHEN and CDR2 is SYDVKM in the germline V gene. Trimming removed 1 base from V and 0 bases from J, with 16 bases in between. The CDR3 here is CASSLYGEDYSSYEQYF. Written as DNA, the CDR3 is TGTGCCAGCAGTTTATATGGGGAGGACTACAGCTCCTACGAGCAGTACTTC.

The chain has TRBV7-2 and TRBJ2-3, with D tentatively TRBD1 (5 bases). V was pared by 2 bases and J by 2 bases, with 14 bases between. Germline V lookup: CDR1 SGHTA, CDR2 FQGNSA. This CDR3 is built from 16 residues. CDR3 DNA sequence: TGTGCCAGCAGCTTAAGGGGATCACCGATCACAGATACGCAGTATTTT. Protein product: CASSLRGSPITDTQYF. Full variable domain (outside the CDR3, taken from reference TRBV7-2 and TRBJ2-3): GAGVSQSPSNKVTEKGKDVELRCDPISGHTALYWYRQSLGQGLEFLIYFQGNSAPDKSGLPSDRFSAERTGGSVSTLTIQRTQQEDSAVYLCASSLRGSPITDTQYFGPGTRLTVL.

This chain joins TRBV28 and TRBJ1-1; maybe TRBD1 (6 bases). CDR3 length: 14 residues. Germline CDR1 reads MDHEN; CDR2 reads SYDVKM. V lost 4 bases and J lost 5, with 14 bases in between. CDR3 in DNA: TGTGCCAGCAGTTACGGGGGGCAAGGGACTGAAGCTTTCTTT. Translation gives CASSYGGQGTEAFF.

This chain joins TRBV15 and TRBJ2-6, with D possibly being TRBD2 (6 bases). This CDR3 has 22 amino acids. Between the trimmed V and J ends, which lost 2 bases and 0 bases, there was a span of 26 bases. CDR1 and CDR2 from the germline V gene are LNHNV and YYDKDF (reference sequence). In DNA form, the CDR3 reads TGTGCCACCAGCAGAAACCTAGCCGGGAGTTCCCCGGTGGACTCTGGGGCCAACGTCCTGACTTTC. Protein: CATSRNLAGSSPVDSGANVLTF.

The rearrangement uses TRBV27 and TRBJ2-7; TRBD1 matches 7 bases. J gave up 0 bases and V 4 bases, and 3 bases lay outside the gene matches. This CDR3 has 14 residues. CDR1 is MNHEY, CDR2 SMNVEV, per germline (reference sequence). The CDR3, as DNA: TGTGCCAGCAGTTCACAGGGGCCCTCCTACGAGCAGTACTTC. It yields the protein CASSSQGPSYEQYF.

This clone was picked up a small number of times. The CDR3 sequence is CASSQDAPTPYNEQFF. DNA for the CDR3: TGCGCCAGCAGCCAAGATGCGCCTACCCCCTACAATGAGCAGTTCTTC. This chain joins TRBV4-1 and TRBJ2-1; D not resolved. V lost 0 bases and J lost 2, with 11 bases in between. Germline lookup yields CDR1 MGHRA and CDR2 YSYEKL. The CDR3 runs 16 residues.

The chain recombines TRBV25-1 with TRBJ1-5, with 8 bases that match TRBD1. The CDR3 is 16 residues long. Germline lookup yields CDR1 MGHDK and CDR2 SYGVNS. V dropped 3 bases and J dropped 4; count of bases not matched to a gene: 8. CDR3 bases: TGTGCCAGCAGTGAGGCCGGGACAGGCCAGAATCAGCCCCAGCATTTT. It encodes CASSEAGTGQNQPQHF. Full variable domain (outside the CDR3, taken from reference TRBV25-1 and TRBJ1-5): EADIYQTPRYLVIGTGKKITLECSQTMGHDKMYWYQQDPGMELHLIHYSYGVNSTEKGDLSSESTVSRIRTEHFPLTLESARPSHTSQYLCASSEAGTGQNQPQHFGDGTRLSIL.

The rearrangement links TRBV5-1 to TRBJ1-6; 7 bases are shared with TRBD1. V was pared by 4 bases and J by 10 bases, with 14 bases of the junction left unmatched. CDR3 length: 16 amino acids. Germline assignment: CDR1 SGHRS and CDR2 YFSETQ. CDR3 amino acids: CASSTRGITGDSPLHF. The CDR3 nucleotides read TGCGCCAGCAGCACCCGAGGCATTACAGGGGACTCACCCCTCCACTTT. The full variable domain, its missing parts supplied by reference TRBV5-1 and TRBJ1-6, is KAGVTQTPRYLIKTRGQQVTLSCSPISGHRSVSWYQQTPGQGLQFLFEYFSETQRNKGNFPGRFSGRQFSNSRSEMNVSTLELGDSALYLCASSTRGITGDSPLHFGNGTRLTVT.

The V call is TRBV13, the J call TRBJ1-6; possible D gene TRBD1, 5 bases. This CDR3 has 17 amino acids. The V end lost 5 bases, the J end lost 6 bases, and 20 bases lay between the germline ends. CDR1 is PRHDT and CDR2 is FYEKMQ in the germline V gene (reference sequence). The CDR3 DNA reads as TGTGCCAGCAGCGGCAGAACAGGTTCATCCCGTAATTCACCCCTCCACTTT. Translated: CASSGRTGSSRNSPLHF.

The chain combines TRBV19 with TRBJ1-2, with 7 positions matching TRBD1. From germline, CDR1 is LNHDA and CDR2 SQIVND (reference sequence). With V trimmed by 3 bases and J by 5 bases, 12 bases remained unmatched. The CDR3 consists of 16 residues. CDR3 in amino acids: CASSIPLGGRLYGYTF. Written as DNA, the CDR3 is TGTGCCAGTAGTATTCCCTTAGGGGGCCGCCTGTATGGCTACACCTTC.

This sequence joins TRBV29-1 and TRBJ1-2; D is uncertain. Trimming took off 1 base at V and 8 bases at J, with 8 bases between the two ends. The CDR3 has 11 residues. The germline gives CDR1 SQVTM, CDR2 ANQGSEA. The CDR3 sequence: CSVEGVQGYTF. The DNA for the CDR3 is TGCAGCGTTGAAGGTGTGCAGGGCTACACCTTC.

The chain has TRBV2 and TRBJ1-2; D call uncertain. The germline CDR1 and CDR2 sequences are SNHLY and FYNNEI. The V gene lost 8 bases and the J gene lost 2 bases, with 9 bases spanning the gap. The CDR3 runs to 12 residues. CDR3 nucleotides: TGTGCCAGCCGGGGTCCGAACTATGGCTACACCTTC. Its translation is CASRGPNYGYTF.

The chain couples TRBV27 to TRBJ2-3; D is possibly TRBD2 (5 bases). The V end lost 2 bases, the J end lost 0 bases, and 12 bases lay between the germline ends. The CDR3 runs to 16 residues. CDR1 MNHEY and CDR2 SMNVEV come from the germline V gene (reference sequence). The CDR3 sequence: CASSLTPSSSTDTQYF. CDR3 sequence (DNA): TGTGCCAGCAGTTTAACCCCTAGCTCTAGCACAGATACGCAGTATTTT.

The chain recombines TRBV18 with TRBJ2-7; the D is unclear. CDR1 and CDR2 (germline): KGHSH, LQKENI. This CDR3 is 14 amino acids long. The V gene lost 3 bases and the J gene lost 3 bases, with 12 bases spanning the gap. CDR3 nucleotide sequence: TGTGCCAGCTCACCTTACAGCACACGCTACGAGCAGTACTTC. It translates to CASSPYSTRYEQYF.

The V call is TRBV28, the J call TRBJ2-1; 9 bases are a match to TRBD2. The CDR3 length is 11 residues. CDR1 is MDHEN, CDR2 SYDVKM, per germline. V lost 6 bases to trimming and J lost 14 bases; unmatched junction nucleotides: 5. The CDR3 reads CASRLAGAKFF. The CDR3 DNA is TGTGCCAGCAGGTTAGCGGGGGCTAAGTTCTTC.

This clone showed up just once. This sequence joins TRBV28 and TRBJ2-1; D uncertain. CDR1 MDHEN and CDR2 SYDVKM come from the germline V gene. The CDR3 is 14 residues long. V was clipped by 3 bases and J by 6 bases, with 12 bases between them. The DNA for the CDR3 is TGTGCCAGCAGTTTGAGGCTTAGGTCCAATGAGCAGTTCTTC. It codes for CASSLRLRSNEQFF.

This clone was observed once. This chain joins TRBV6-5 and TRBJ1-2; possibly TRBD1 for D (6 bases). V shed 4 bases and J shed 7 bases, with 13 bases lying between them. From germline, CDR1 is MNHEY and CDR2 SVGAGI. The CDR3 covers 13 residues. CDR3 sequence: CASSFGGGSGYTF. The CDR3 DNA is TGTGCCAGCAGTTTCGGGGGGGGCTCTGGCTACACCTTC.

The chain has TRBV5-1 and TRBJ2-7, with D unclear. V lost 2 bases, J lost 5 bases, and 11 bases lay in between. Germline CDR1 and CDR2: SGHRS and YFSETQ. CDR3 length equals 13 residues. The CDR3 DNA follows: TGCGCCAGCAGCTTCCAAAGCAATAACGAGCAGTACTTC. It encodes CASSFQSNNEQYF. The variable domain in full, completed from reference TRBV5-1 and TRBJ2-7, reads KAGVTQTPRYLIKTRGQQVTLSCSPISGHRSVSWYQQTPGQGLQFLFEYFSETQRNKGNFPGRFSGRQFSNSRSEMNVSTLELGDSALYLCASSFQSNNEQYFGPGTRLTVT.

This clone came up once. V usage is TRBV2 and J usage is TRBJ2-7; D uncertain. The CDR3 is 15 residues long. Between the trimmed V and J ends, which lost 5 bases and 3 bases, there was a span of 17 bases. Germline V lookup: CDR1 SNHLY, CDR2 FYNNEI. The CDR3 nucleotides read TGTGCCAGCAGTCCCGATATTACGGTCCTCTACGAGCAGTACTTC. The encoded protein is CASSPDITVLYEQYF.

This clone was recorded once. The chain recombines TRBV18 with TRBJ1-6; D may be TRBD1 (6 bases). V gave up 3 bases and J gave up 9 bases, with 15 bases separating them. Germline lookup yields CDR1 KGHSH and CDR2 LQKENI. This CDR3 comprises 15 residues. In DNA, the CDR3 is TGTGCCAGCTCACCTAGGGACAAGGGTGGTTCACCCCTCCACTTT. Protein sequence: CASSPRDKGGSPLHF. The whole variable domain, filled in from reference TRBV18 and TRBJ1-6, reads NAGVMQNPRHLVRRRGQEARLRCSPMKGHSHVYWYRQLPEEGLKFMVYLQKENIIDESGMPKERFSAEFPKEGPSILRIQQVVRGDSAAYFCASSPRDKGGSPLHFGNGTRLTVT.

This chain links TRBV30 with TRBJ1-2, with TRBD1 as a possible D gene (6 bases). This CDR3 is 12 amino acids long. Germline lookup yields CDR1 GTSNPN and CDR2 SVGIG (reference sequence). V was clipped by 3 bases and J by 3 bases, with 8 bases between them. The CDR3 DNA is TGTGCCTGGAGCGCAGGGGACTATGGCTACACCTTC. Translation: CAWSAGDYGYTF.

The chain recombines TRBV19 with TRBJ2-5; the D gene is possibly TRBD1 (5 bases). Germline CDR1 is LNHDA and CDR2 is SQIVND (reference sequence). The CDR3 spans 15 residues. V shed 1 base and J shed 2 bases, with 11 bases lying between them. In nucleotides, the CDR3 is TGTGCCAGTAGTATAGTAGTAGGGGTTCAAGAGACCCAGTACTTC. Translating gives CASSIVVGVQETQYF. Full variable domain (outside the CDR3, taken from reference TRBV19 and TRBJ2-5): DGGITQSPKYLFRKEGQNVTLSCEQNLNHDAMYWYRQDPGQGLRLIYYSQIVNDFQKGDIAEGYSVSREKKESFPLTVTSAQKNPTAFYLCASSIVVGVQETQYFGPGTRLLVL.

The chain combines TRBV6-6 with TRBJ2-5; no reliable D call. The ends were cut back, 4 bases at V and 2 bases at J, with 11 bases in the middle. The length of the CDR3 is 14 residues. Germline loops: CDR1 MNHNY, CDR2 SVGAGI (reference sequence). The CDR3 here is CASSSAIGQETQYF. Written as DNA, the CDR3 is TGTGCCAGCAGTTCGGCAATCGGGCAAGAGACCCAGTACTTC.

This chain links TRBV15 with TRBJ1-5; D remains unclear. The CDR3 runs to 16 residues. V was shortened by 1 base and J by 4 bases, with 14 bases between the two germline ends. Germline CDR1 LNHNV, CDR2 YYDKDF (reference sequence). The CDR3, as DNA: TGTGCCACCAGCAGAGCGAGGGCCGAACAAAATCAGCCCCAGCATTTT. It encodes CATSRARAEQNQPQHF. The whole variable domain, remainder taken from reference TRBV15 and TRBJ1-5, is DAMVIQNPRYQVTQFGKPVTLSCSQTLNHNVMYWYQQKSSQAPKLLFHYYDKDFNNEADTPDNFQSRRPNTSFCFLDIRSPGLGDTAMYLCATSRARAEQNQPQHFGDGTRLSIL.

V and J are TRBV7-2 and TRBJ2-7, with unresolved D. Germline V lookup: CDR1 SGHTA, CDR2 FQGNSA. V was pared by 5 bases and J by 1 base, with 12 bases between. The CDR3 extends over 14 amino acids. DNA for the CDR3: TGTGCCAGCAGCGCTGTGACATATTCCTACGAGCAGTACTTC. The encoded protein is CASSAVTYSYEQYF.

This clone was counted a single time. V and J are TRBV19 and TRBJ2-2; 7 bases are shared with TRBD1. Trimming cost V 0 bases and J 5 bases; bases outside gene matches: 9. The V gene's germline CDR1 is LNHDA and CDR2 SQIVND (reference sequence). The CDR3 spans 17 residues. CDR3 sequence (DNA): TGTGCCAGTAGTATAGAAGGCAGGGGGTTGAGGACCGGGGAGCTGTTTTTT. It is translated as CASSIEGRGLRTGELFF.